The TCR beta chain under discussion was sequenced for a study of cytomegalovirus exposure and HLA in healthy donors. Study-wide results and caveats: What a later analysis showed was that several of the most significant clusters appeared linked to common viral pathogens.

Concerning this clone: Its target is not known.

Trimming took 0 bases from V and 8 from J, leaving 14 bases between them. The germline V gene has CDR1 LGHNA and CDR2 YNFKEQ. CDR3 length equals 15 residues. In the PCR, 60 Vbeta and 13 Jbeta primers were used. Here immunoSEQ multiplex PCR was the method, and the copy in TCRdb shows in-frame clones only, minus some. The sample includes under 150,000 clones, over 75% seen only once; the top ten take 2% to 3%. This chain joins TRBV4-2 and TRBJ2-4, with D possibly TRBD2 on 6 matching bases. Sequenced sample: PBMCs. This clonotype was obtained from a man in his fifties or sixties in good health and CMV-seronegative. The CDR3 DNA is TGTGCCAGCAGCCAAGAAGGACTCTGGGGGGACATTCAGTACTTC. Translated, it gives CASSQEGLWGDIQYF.